Listed below are T cell receptor beta chains from one sample, sequenced in a study of monozygotic twins with inflammatory bowel disease. TCRdb re-called the 5' RACE reads; one entry per CDR3 protein, DNA not given. This sample's clone table lists some 160,000 distinct CDR3 sequences. Source material: blood. These receptors were collected from a human donor with ulcerative colitis or Crohn's disease, or a healthy co-twin of an affected twin (not recorded which). CDR3s include the opening cysteine and the closing phenylalanine or tryptophan.

V gene	J gene	CDR3 protein
TRBV20-1	TRBJ2-7	CSARVPSGSSQEQYF
TRBV4-1	TRBJ2-7	CASSHAAEEGYYEQYF
TRBV29-1	TRBJ1-1	CSAVLLVGKTEAFF
TRBV30	TRBJ1-5	CACDRGGNQPQHF
TRBV30	TRBJ2-2	CAWSGSRNTGELFF
TRBV3-1	TRBJ1-2	CASTYTQRPYGYTF
TRBV7-2	TRBJ2-7	CASSPFERARYEQYF
TRBV5-1	TRBJ2-7	CASSPGQGTGEQYF
TRBV27	TRBJ1-2	CASRGREAFLTF
TRBV7-8	TRBJ2-3	CASTLIYGEGPTDTQYF
TRBV5-1	TRBJ2-1	CASSRTSEYNEQFF
TRBV9	TRBJ2-2	CASSVGLADNTGELFF
TRBV5-1	TRBJ2-5	CASSFSVPSDQETQYF
TRBV18	TRBJ2-5	CASSRKQGMGETQYF
TRBV10-3	TRBJ1-1	CAIIIFRNTEAFF